These 26 T cell receptor beta chains came from one sample sequenced in a study of T cell responses to AZD1222 COVID-19 vaccine. Clones were sequenced by immunoSEQ multiplex PCR, and TCRdb holds only the in-frame ones, with some missing. The sample shows about 110,000 clones, roughly nine tenths of them seen only once. Source: peripheral blood, taken on day 0 of AZD1222 vaccination. The receptors come from an adult in good health.

The CDR3 DNA follows: TGTGCCAGCAGCCTGAGCTCGGGACCCCTATATTTT. Protein product: CASSLSSGPLYF. The J gene is TRBJ1-3, the V gene TRBV7-9; D is possibly TRBD1 (5 bases). CDR1 SEHNR and CDR2 FQNEAQ come from the germline V gene (reference sequence). V was clipped by 5 bases and J by 14 bases, with 16 bases between them. This CDR3 spans 12 amino acids.

This sequence joins TRBV14 and TRBJ1-1; 9 bases align to TRBD1. This CDR3 comprises 15 residues. Germline V gives CDR1 SGHDN, CDR2 FVKESK. V shed 4 bases and J 1 base; nucleotides not matched to a gene: 4. The CDR3 region has the DNA TGTGCCAGCAGCCCCCCGGACAGGGGGAACACTGAAGCTTTCTTT. Its protein product is CASSPPDRGNTEAFF.

The rearrangement uses TRBV11-2 and TRBJ1-6, with 12 bases matching TRBD1. Germline V gives CDR1 SGHAT, CDR2 FQNNGV. Trimming at V came to 5 bases and at J to 9 bases, leaving 11 bases not matched to a gene. The length of the CDR3 is 17 residues. CDR3 nucleotides: TGTGCCAGCAGCCTTTTCGTGGGACAGGGGGCTGGTTCACCCCTCCACTTT. Its translation: CASSLFVGQGAGSPLHF.

V and J are TRBV6-5 and TRBJ2-2; no reliable D call. Germline V gives CDR1 MNHEY, CDR2 SVGAGI. Trimming cost V 7 bases and J 4 bases, with 13 bases left between them. The CDR3 sequence is 14 residues long. For the CDR3, the DNA is TGTGCCAGCACCCCCCGCAGAGGCACCGGGGAGCTGTTTTTT. Translated: CASTPRRGTGELFF.

J is TRBJ2-7 and V is TRBV29-1, with 12 bases identical to TRBD2. Germline V gene data show CDR1 as SQVTM and CDR2 as ANQGSEA. This CDR3 has 13 amino acids. V dropped 5 bases and J dropped 3; count of bases not matched to a gene: 2. The CDR3 sequence is CSVLGLAGYEQYF. In DNA form, the CDR3 reads TGCAGCGTTCTGGGACTAGCGGGCTACGAGCAGTACTTC.

The chain has TRBV9 and TRBJ2-7, with 7 positions matching TRBD1. The ends lost 2 bases at V and 0 bases at J; junction bases unmatched: 2. Germline V gene data show CDR1 as SGDLS and CDR2 as YYNGEE. CDR3 length: 14 amino acids. The CDR3 region has the DNA TGTGCCAGCAGCGTGACAGGGAGCTCCTACGAGCAGTACTTC. Its translation is CASSVTGSSYEQYF. Using reference TRBV9 and TRBJ2-7 for the parts outside the CDR3, the full variable domain is DSGVTQTPKHLITATGQRVTLRCSPRSGDLSVYWYQQSLDQGLQFLIQYYNGEERAKGNILERFSAQQFPDLHSELNLSSLELGDSALYFCASSVTGSSYEQYFGPGTRLTVT.

The V call is TRBV5-5, the J call TRBJ1-5; the match to TRBD1 covers 7 bases. The CDR3 runs to 14 residues. The germline V gene has CDR1 SGHKS and CDR2 YYEKEE (reference sequence). The ends lost 2 bases at V and 4 bases at J; junction bases unmatched: 3. The CDR3 reads CASSLRDRNQPQHF. DNA of the CDR3: TGTGCCAGCAGCTTAAGGGACAGAAATCAGCCCCAGCATTTT.

The genes are TRBV7-2 and TRBJ2-5, with 7 bases fitting TRBD2. The CDR3 spans 14 residues. Trimming took 5 bases from V and 4 from J; bases not matched to a gene: 7. The germline CDR1 and CDR2 sequences are SGHTA and FQGNSA. CDR3 sequence (DNA): TGTGCCAGCAGCCGCAGAGCGGGACCAGAGACCCAGTACTTC. Translating it yields CASSRRAGPETQYF.

This chain joins TRBV10-3 and TRBJ1-5, with D unresolved. The CDR3 spans 13 residues. With 2 bases removed from V and 1 base from J, the gap between germline ends came to 3 bases. The germline gives CDR1 ENHRY, CDR2 SYGVKD. This CDR3 reads CAISEESNQPQHF. CDR3 nucleotide sequence: TGTGCCATCAGTGAGGAAAGCAATCAGCCCCAGCATTTT.

V is TRBV7-9 and J is TRBJ1-1; 8 nucleotides match TRBD1. The CDR3 length is 16 residues. V gave up 3 bases and J gave up 6 bases; unmatched junction bases: 12. Germline CDR1 reads SEHNR; CDR2 reads FQNEAQ (reference sequence). CDR3 DNA: TGTGCCAGCAGCTTCGATATGGGGACAGGCACCCCTGAAGCTTTCTTT. Its protein is CASSFDMGTGTPEAFF.

This clone was seen only once. V is TRBV9 and J is TRBJ2-1; TRBD2 agrees at 10 bases. Germline assignment: CDR1 SGDLS and CDR2 YYNGEE. J gave up 9 bases and V 0 bases, and 6 bases lay outside the gene matches. This CDR3 is 15 amino acids long. The CDR3 nucleotides read TGTGCCAGCAGCGTAGAATCTAGCGGGAGCCCTGAGCAGTTCTTC. It yields the protein CASSVESSGSPEQFF.

This clone was counted once. J is TRBJ1-4 and V is TRBV19; D unclear. CDR3 length: 13 residues. V lost 6 bases and J lost 7, with 12 bases in between. Germline V lookup: CDR1 LNHDA, CDR2 SQIVND (reference sequence). The CDR3 reads CASRPHGFEKLFF. DNA for the CDR3: TGTGCCAGTAGACCCCACGGTTTTGAAAAACTGTTTTTT.

The V gene is TRBV6-6, the J gene TRBJ1-1, with TRBD1 matching 9 bases. Germline loops: CDR1 MNHNY, CDR2 SVGAGI (reference sequence). The CDR3 totals 14 residues. The V segment lost 6 bases and the J segment 4 bases; nucleotides outside the gene matches: 6. The CDR3 region is CASSRQGGITEAFF. CDR3 in DNA: TGTGCCAGCAGCCGACAGGGGGGGATCACTGAAGCTTTCTTT.

The V gene is TRBV10-3, the J gene TRBJ2-7, with TRBD2 matching 11 bases. J lost 0 bases, V lost 8 bases, and 3 bases had no gene match. CDR1 and CDR2 (germline): ENHRY, SYGVKD. The length of the CDR3 is 14 residues. CDR3 nucleotides: TGTGCCATCGGAACTAGCGGGAGCTCCTACGAGCAGTACTTC. Residues: CAIGTSGSSYEQYF.

This chain joins TRBV28 and TRBJ1-4, with TRBD1 as a possible D gene (6 bases). Trimming left V 7 bases short and J 0 bases short, with 9 bases between. CDR3 length equals 14 residues. CDR1 MDHEN and CDR2 SYDVKM come from the germline V gene. In DNA, the CDR3 is TGTGCCAGCAAGGGGGGGGCAACTAATGAAAAACTGTTTTTT. Its protein product is CASKGGATNEKLFF.

The chain recombines TRBV6-5 with TRBJ1-5, with TRBD1 matching 10 bases. Germline values: CDR1 MNHEY, CDR2 SVGAGI. This CDR3 is built from 13 residues. V lost 6 bases and J lost 7; bases outside the gene matches: 3. CDR3 in DNA: TGTGCCAGCAGGGGGACAGGGGAACAGCCCCAGCATTTT. Protein sequence: CASRGTGEQPQHF.

The chain has TRBV18 and TRBJ1-4; D unclear. This CDR3 has 16 residues. Trimming shortened V by 5 bases and J by 5 bases, and 18 bases separated the two germline ends. The germline gives CDR1 KGHSH, CDR2 LQKENI. The CDR3 DNA sequence: TGTGCCAGCTCAGCGTACTACCCCAGAGGAAATGAAAAACTGTTTTTT. It yields the protein CASSAYYPRGNEKLFF.

This clone has only a few counts. The rearrangement joins TRBV29-1 to TRBJ1-5; D not resolved. Trimming shortened V by 4 bases and J by 5 bases, and 9 bases separated the two germline ends. The CDR3 length is 12 residues. From germline, CDR1 is SQVTM and CDR2 ANQGSEA. Written as DNA, the CDR3 is TGCAGCGTTGCTTGGGGTGATCAGCCCCAGCATTTT. It specifies CSVAWGDQPQHF.

The genes are TRBV7-9 and TRBJ1-3, with 8 bases aligning to TRBD1. This CDR3 is 17 amino acids long. Germline V gives CDR1 SEHNR, CDR2 FQNEAQ (reference sequence). V lost 4 bases and J lost 2; bases outside the gene matches: 10. In DNA form, the CDR3 reads TGTGCCAGCAGCTCCCGTCGGACAGGGCCCACTGGAAACACCATATATTTT. Residues: CASSSRRTGPTGNTIYF.

The CDR3 loop reads CASRGQDFNSPLHF. The CDR3 region has the DNA TGTGCCAGCAGGGGACAGGATTTCAATTCACCCCTCCACTTT. The gene calls are TRBV7-9 and TRBJ1-6; 8 nucleotides align to TRBD1. Unmatched junction bases numbered 5, after V lost 6 bases and J lost 7 bases. Germline CDR1 is SEHNR and CDR2 is FQNEAQ (reference sequence). CDR3 length: 14 residues.

This clone was detected once. The chain couples TRBV19 to TRBJ1-6; the D is unclear. V lost 9 bases to trimming and J lost 7 bases, with 19 bases between them. CDR3 length: 15 residues. Per the germline V gene, CDR1 is LNHDA and CDR2 is SQIVND (reference sequence). The CDR3 spells CASTELAGMNSPLHF. CDR3 DNA sequence: TGTGCCAGCACCGAGTTGGCGGGGATGAATTCACCCCTCCACTTT.

The rearrangement joins TRBV30 to TRBJ1-2; TRBD1 matches at 7 bases. This CDR3 is built from 14 residues. Germline values: CDR1 GTSNPN, CDR2 SVGIG (reference sequence). V shed 4 bases and J 8 bases; nucleotides not matched to a gene: 13. DNA for the CDR3: TGTGCCTGGAACGGGCAGGGGGTAAGGCACGGCTACACCTTC. Translated: CAWNGQGVRHGYTF. Using reference TRBV30 and TRBJ1-2 for the parts outside the CDR3, the full variable domain is SQTIHQWPATLVQPVGSPLSLECTVEGTSNPNLYWYRQAAGRGLQLLFYSVGIGQISSEVPQNLSASRPQDRQFILSSKKLLLSDSGFYLCAWNGQGVRHGYTFGSGTRLTVV.

The chain has TRBV20-1 and TRBJ2-7; TRBD2 matches 8 bases. The CDR3 loop spans 14 amino acids. The V segment lost 3 bases and the J segment 0 bases; nucleotides outside the gene matches: 4. Looked up from germline, CDR1 is DFQATT and CDR2 is SNEGSKA (reference sequence). CDR3 sequence (DNA): TGCAGTGCTAGTCGGGGGGGTGACTCCTACGAGCAGTACTTC. Residues: CSASRGGDSYEQYF.

The chain uses TRBV25-1 and TRBJ2-1, with TRBD2 matching 8 bases. V shed 6 bases, J shed 3 bases, and the junction held 4 bases outside the gene matches. The germline CDR1 and CDR2 sequences are MGHDK and SYGVNS. The CDR3 runs to 14 residues. CDR3 sequence reads: CASSPSGGYNEQFF. For the CDR3, the DNA is TGTGCCAGCAGCCCGAGCGGGGGCTACAATGAGCAGTTCTTC.

The chain carries TRBV27 and TRBJ1-4, with 7 bases lining up with TRBD1. CDR1 and CDR2 (germline): MNHEY, SMNVEV (reference sequence). V lost 3 bases to trimming and J lost 0 bases; unmatched junction nucleotides: 1. The CDR3 spans 15 residues. DNA for the CDR3: TGTGCCAGCAGTTTGGGACAGTCAACTAATGAAAAACTGTTTTTT. Protein sequence: CASSLGQSTNEKLFF.

This sequence joins TRBV11-2 and TRBJ1-1; D unclear. This CDR3 comprises 13 residues. Germline assignment: CDR1 SGHAT and CDR2 FQNNGV. Trimming pared 0 bases from V and 7 bases from J, leaving 9 bases between. Here the CDR3 DNA reads TGTGCCAGCAGCTTAGATCGCGACGGTGAAGCTTTCTTT. Its protein product is CASSLDRDGEAFF.